Following are 11 T cell receptor beta chains from one sample sequenced in a study. Using immunoSEQ multiplex PCR, the repertoire was profiled, and TCRdb retains in-frame clones only, with some absent. The sample records about 50,000 clones, more than 85% being singletons. Sequencing was done on a sample of PBMCs. These TCRs come from a man aged 35-49 years with rheumatoid arthritis.

The V call is TRBV5-4, the J call TRBJ2-3; D remains ambiguous. The CDR3 runs to 13 residues. CDR1 is SGHNT, CDR2 YYREEE, per germline (reference sequence). V lost 10 bases, J lost 1 base, and 13 bases lay in between. The CDR3 protein is CAGKSRGTDTQYF. DNA of the CDR3: TGTGCCGGGAAGTCCAGAGGCACAGATACGCAGTATTTT.

This chain connects TRBV7-9 to TRBJ2-1; TRBD2 matches 14 bases. Germline trimming cut 5 bases from V and 9 bases from J; bases unmatched to any gene: 6. The CDR3 runs 15 residues. CDR1 SEHNR and CDR2 FQNEAQ come from the germline V gene (reference sequence). Written as DNA, the CDR3 is TGTGCCAGCAGCCTTGGACTAGCGGGAGGCGTTGAGCAGTTCTTC. Its protein is CASSLGLAGGVEQFF.

The V call is TRBV12-3 or TRBV12-4, the J call TRBJ1-4; D remains ambiguous. This CDR3 contains 10 residues. The V end lost 8 bases, the J end lost 8 bases, and 6 bases lay between the germline ends. The CDR3 protein is CASSGEKLFF. Written as DNA, the CDR3 is TGTGCCAGCTCAGGAGAAAAACTGTTTTTT.

The chain employs TRBV11-2 and TRBJ1-1, with TRBD1 identical over 8 bases. Germline V gives CDR1 SGHAT, CDR2 FQNNGV. The trim removed 4 bases at V and 2 bases at J, leaving 3 bases unmatched. The CDR3 totals 14 residues. This CDR3 is CASSWTGFNTEAFF. CDR3 coding DNA: TGTGCCAGCAGCTGGACAGGGTTTAACACTGAAGCTTTCTTT.

The chain is built from TRBV19 and TRBJ2-5, with D hard to call. Germline loops: CDR1 LNHDA, CDR2 SQIVND (reference sequence). V lost 5 bases to trimming and J lost 2 bases, with 6 bases between them. The CDR3 loop spans 12 amino acids. CDR3: CASSVPQETQYF. CDR3 in DNA: TGTGCCAGTAGTGTGCCTCAAGAGACCCAGTACTTC.

Written as DNA, the CDR3 is TGTGCCAGCTCCCTGGGACAGGGGGGCTACGAGCAGTACTTC. Translation gives CASSLGQGGYEQYF. The V call is TRBV18, the J call TRBJ2-7; 11 nucleotides line up with TRBD1. With 6 bases clipped from V and 3 bases from J, the junction kept 4 bases outside the gene matches. Germline V gives CDR1 KGHSH, CDR2 LQKENI. The CDR3 contains 14 residues.

J is TRBJ1-1 and V is TRBV7-9, with a tentative D call TRBD1 (6 bases). The V end lost 3 bases, the J end lost 6 bases, and 8 bases lay between the germline ends. Looked up from germline, CDR1 is SEHNR and CDR2 is FQNEAQ (reference sequence). The CDR3 sequence is 12 residues long. CDR3 DNA sequence: TGTGCCAGCAGCTTGGGGGGCCCTGAAGCTTTCTTT. It encodes CASSLGGPEAFF.

The V call is TRBV14, the J call TRBJ2-7; the match to TRBD2 covers 15 bases. V was clipped by 4 bases and J by 6 bases; unmatched bases: 4. Germline V CDR1 and CDR2: SGHDN, FVKESK. The CDR3 loop spans 15 amino acids. CDR3 in DNA: TGTGCCAGCAGCCGGACTAGCGGGAGGGCCTCCGAGCAGTACTTC. This gives the protein CASSRTSGRASEQYF.

The J gene is TRBJ2-7, the V gene TRBV25-1; TRBD1 matches at 8 bases. Germline V gene lookup returns CDR1 MGHDK and CDR2 SYGVNS. The CDR3 totals 14 residues. The V segment lost 8 bases and the J segment 1 base; nucleotides outside the gene matches: 7. DNA of the CDR3: TGTGCCAGCGGAGGGACAGGAGATTCCTACGAGCAGTACTTC. Protein sequence: CASGGTGDSYEQYF.

The chain carries TRBV3-1 (or the pseudogene TRBV3-2) and TRBJ2-3, with 11 nucleotides matching TRBD2. V shed 6 bases and J 7 bases; nucleotides not matched to a gene: 6. The CDR3 is 14 residues long. In germline, CDR1 is LGHDT, CDR2 YNNKEL (reference sequence). Written as DNA, the CDR3 is TGTGCCAGCAGTTTTAGCGGGAGGGTAAATACGCAGTATTTT. Its translation is CASSFSGRVNTQYF.

The chain joins TRBV2 to TRBJ2-2; D not certain. Germline CDR1 SNHLY, CDR2 FYNNEI. V was clipped by 7 bases and J by 6 bases, with 12 bases between them. This CDR3 contains 13 residues. The CDR3 DNA sequence: TGTGCCAGCACCGTGGGTCAGCCCGGGGAGCTGTTTTTT. It encodes CASTVGQPGELFF.